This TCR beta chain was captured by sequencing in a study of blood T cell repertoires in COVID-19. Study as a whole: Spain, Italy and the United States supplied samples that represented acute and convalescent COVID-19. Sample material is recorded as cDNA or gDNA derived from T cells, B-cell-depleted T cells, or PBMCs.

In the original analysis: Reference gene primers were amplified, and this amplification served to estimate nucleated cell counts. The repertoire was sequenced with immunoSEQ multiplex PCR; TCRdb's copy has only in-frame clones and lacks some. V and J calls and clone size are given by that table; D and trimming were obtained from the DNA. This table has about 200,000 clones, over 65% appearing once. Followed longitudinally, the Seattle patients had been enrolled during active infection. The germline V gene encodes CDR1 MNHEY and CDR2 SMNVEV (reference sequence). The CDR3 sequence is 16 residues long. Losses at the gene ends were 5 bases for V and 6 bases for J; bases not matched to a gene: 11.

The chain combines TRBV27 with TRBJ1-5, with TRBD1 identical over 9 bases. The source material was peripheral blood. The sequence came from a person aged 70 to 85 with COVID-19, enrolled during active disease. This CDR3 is CASSGVGTGFRQPQHF. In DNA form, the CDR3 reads TGTGCCAGCAGTGGTGTAGGGACAGGGTTTCGTCAGCCCCAGCATTTT.